This T cell receptor (beta chain) is from a study of blood T cell repertoires in COVID-19. Across the study: From T cells, B-cell-depleted T cells, or PBMCs came the material, which was cDNA or gDNA.

Generated by immunoSEQ multiplex PCR, the TCRdb table keeps only in-frame clones and is missing some. The sample holds roughly 18,000 clones, about 89% seen once. The CDR3 has 14 amino acids. V dropped 4 bases and J dropped 7 bases, with 15 bases sitting between them. Germline V gene lookup returns CDR1 SGHRS and CDR2 YFSETQ. The chain employs TRBV5-1 and TRBJ2-1; D is perhaps TRBD1 (6 bases). Specimen: peripheral blood. The clonotype was recovered from a human donor in a cohort sampled during active COVID-19. The CDR3 sequence: CASSQTGQGNEQFF. CDR3 coding DNA: TGCGCCAGCAGCCAAACAGGGCAGGGGAATGAGCAGTTCTTC. The full variable domain, completed using reference TRBV5-1 and TRBJ2-1, is KAGVTQTPRYLIKTRGQQVTLSCSPISGHRSVSWYQQTPGQGLQFLFEYFSETQRNKGNFPGRFSGRQFSNSRSEMNVSTLELGDSALYLCASSQTGQGNEQFFGPGTRLTVL.